The rows below give T cell receptor beta chains drawn from one sample of a study of T cells of healthy individuals. TCRdb used MiXCR to reprocess the 5' RACE reads, holding one entry per CDR3 protein. The data hold about 96,000 distinct CDR3 sequences, with 17% observed a single time. The receptors here all came from a human donor in good health. The CDR3 runs from the conserved cysteine through the conserved F or W. D genes are given only for firm matches. The size entry is marked missing in some rows and otherwise reads once, few, many or a size class.

abundance	d_gene	v_gene	j_gene	CDR3nt	CDR3aa
many	NA	TRBV5-1	TRBJ2-2	TGCGCCAGCAGCCCGTCCGGGGGGAACACCGGGGAGCTGTTTTTT	CASSPSGGNTGELFF
NA	NA	TRBV6-5	TRBJ2-6	TGTGCCAGCAGTTACCAGGGACGGGGTGAAGAGGCCAACGTCCTGACTTTC	CASSYQGRGEEANVLTF
few	TRBD1	TRBV25-1	TRBJ1-5	TGTGCCAGCAGTGAGACAGGGATAGGTCAGCCCCAGCATTTT	CASSETGIGQPQHF
few	TRBD2	TRBV20-1	TRBJ2-1	TGCAGTTTCCTAGCGGGGTCCTACAATGAGCAGTTCTTC	CSFLAGSYNEQFF
many	NA	TRBV6-5	TRBJ1-6	TGTGCCAGCAGTTACGGCTGGGGCGGCAGCCTGGGCCATAATTCACCCCTCCACTTT	CASSYGWGGSLGHNSPLHF
NA	TRBD2	TRBV20-1	TRBJ2-3	TGCAGTGCTAGAGTGCTAGCGGGGGGGACTAGCGATACGCAGTATTTT	CSARVLAGGTSDTQYF
few	NA	TRBV7-9	TRBJ1-4	TGTGCCAGCAGCCCCGGGCGTTGGGGGACTAATGAAAAACTGTTTTTT	CASSPGRWGTNEKLFF
NA	NA	TRBV2	TRBJ2-3	TGTGCCAGCAGTGAACGACGGTCCACAGATACGCAGTATTTT	CASSERRSTDTQYF
many	NA	TRBV28	TRBJ2-1	TGTGCCACCACCGACAGTGGCATCGACAATGAGCAGTTCTTC	CATTDSGIDNEQFF
few	NA	TRBV20-1	TRBJ2-3	TGCAGTGCGACAATCCGGTCAGATACGCAGTATTTT	CSATIRSDTQYF
few	TRBD1	TRBV19	TRBJ2-2	TGTGCCAGTAGTATAGCCCCCCGACAGGGTAGGGGCACCGGGGAGCTGTTTTTT	CASSIAPRQGRGTGELFF
NA	TRBD1	TRBV27	TRBJ1-5	TGTGCCAGCAGTTTGACAGGGACCCATCAGCCCCAGCATTTT	CASSLTGTHQPQHF
NA	TRBD2	TRBV5-1	TRBJ2-7	TGCGCCAGCGCCTCCAGCGGGAGGACCTCCTACGAGCAGTACTTC	CASASSGRTSYEQYF
NA	TRBD2	TRBV14	TRBJ2-2	TGTGCCAGCAGCCTAAGGGACTACCTGAACACCGGGGAGCTGTTTTTT	CASSLRDYLNTGELFF
NA	NA	TRBV7-8	TRBJ1-3	TGTGCCAGCAGCGCCATAGACACCATATATTTT	CASSAIDTIYF
NA	TRBD1	TRBV7-2	TRBJ1-4	TGTGCCAGCAGCTTATACCGGGACAGGAGAAATGAAAAACTGTTTTTT	CASSLYRDRRNEKLFF
few	TRBD2	TRBV11-2	TRBJ2-1	TGTGCCAGCGGGGGGCTAGCGGGCAATGAGCAGTTCTTC	CASGGLAGNEQFF
many	NA	TRBV7-9	TRBJ2-7	TGTGCCAGCAGCTTAGGAGCGTACGAGCAGTACTTC	CASSLGAYEQYF
NA	NA	TRBV25-1	TRBJ1-5	TGTGCCAGCAGTGGTGAAGGGCCCCAGCATTTT	CASSGEGPQHF
few	NA	TRBV7-3	TRBJ2-2	TGTGCCAGCAGCTTAGTGCTAGGGGGGGCCGACACCGGGGAGCTGTTTTTT	CASSLVLGGADTGELFF
NA	NA	TRBV10-3	TRBJ1-5	TGTACCATCAGTGGTGGACCCAATCAGCCCCAGCATTTT	CTISGGPNQPQHF
few	TRBD1	TRBV6-6	TRBJ1-5	TGTGCCAGCAGTGGGGGGACAGGTTCAACTAATCAGCCCCAGCATTTT	CASSGGTGSTNQPQHF
NA	NA	TRBV20-1	TRBJ2-3	TGCAGTGCTAGGTCCAGAAGCACAGATACGCAGTATTTT	CSARSRSTDTQYF
many	TRBD1	TRBV11-2	TRBJ2-3	TGTGCCAGCAGCTTAGGGACAGGAAAATTCACAGATACGCAGTATTTT	CASSLGTGKFTDTQYF
few	TRBD1	TRBV6-5	TRBJ2-4	TGTGCCAGCAGTAAGACAGGGGGAGGGAACATTCAGTACTTC	CASSKTGGGNIQYF
NA	NA	TRBV5-4	TRBJ1-4	TGTGCCAGCAGCTTCGGAGGCGAGGAAAAACTGTTTTTT	CASSFGGEEKLFF
NA	TRBD1	TRBV24-1	TRBJ2-1	TGTGCCACCAGTGATCCGGGACAGGGGGCTAGTGAGCAGTTCTTC	CATSDPGQGASEQFF
few	TRBD1	TRBV27	TRBJ2-5	TGTGCCAGCAGACAGGGGAACCAAGAGACCCAGTACTTC	CASRQGNQETQYF
few	TRBD1	TRBV6-2/TRBV6-3	TRBJ1-1	TGTGCCAGCAGCCCAGGGGGGGAGAGCACTGAAGCTTTCTTT	CASSPGGESTEAFF
NA	TRBD1	TRBV10-3	TRBJ2-1	TGTGCCATCAGTGCTATGGGACAGGGGTACTACAATGAGCAGTTCTTC	CAISAMGQGYYNEQFF
few	TRBD1	TRBV9	TRBJ1-1	TGTGCCAGCAGCGGACAGGGATCTGAAGCTTTCTTT	CASSGQGSEAFF
once	TRBD2	TRBV7-2	TRBJ2-3	TGTGCCAGCAGCACACTAGCGGGGAGCACAGATACGCAGTATTTT	CASSTLAGSTDTQYF
many	TRBD2	TRBV29-1	TRBJ2-2	TGCAGCGTTGTCAGCCCTAGCGGGAGCTTTGGCGGGGAGCTGTTTTTT	CSVVSPSGSFGGELFF
many	NA	TRBV20-1	TRBJ2-1	TGCAGTGCTAGACCCCGCCCACTTGAGCAGTTCTTC	CSARPRPLEQFF
few	TRBD2	TRBV6-6	TRBJ2-1	TGTGCCAGCACCCTAGAGGCGGGGGAGTACAATGAGCAGTTCTTC	CASTLEAGEYNEQFF
NA	TRBD2	TRBV4-2	TRBJ2-3	TGTGCCAGCAGCCCCCGGGTAGCGGGAGGGGTAGATACGCAGTATTTT	CASSPRVAGGVDTQYF
NA	TRBD2	TRBV28	TRBJ2-7	TGTGCCAGCAGTTTAGTACTAGCGGGGGGGGACGAGCAGTACTTC	CASSLVLAGGDEQYF
few	TRBD1	TRBV18	TRBJ1-5	TGTGCCAGCTCTCTGGGGACAGGGGGAAGCAATCAGCCCCAGCATTTT	CASSLGTGGSNQPQHF
NA	NA	TRBV6-1	TRBJ2-1	TGTGCCAGCACCAGGCCCAGGAACAATGAGCAGTTCTTC	CASTRPRNNEQFF
few	NA	TRBV28	TRBJ1-1	TGTGCCAGCAAACCAAGGTGGCAATGGAACACTGAAGCTTTCTTT	CASKPRWQWNTEAFF
NA	NA	TRBV4-2	TRBJ2-7	TGTGCCAGCAGCCCAGGCGGGATTTTACGCTCCTACGAGCAGTACTTC	CASSPGGILRSYEQYF
few	TRBD2	TRBV12-3/TRBV12-4	TRBJ2-2	TGTGCCAGCAGTTTAAGTAGCGGGAGGACCGGGGAGCTGTTTTTT	CASSLSSGRTGELFF